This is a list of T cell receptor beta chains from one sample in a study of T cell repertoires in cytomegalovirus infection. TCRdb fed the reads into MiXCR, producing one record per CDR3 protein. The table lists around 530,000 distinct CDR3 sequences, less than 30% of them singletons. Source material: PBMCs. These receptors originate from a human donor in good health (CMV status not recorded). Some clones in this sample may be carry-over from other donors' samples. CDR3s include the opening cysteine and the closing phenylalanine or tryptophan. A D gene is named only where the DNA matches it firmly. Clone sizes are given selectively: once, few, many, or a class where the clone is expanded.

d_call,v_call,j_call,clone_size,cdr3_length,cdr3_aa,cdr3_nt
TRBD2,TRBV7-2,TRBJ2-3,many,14,CASSFGLAGDTQYF,TGTGCCAGCAGCTTTGGCCTAGCGGGGGATACGCAGTATTTT
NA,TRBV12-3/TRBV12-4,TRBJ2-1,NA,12,CASTPFRNEQFF,TGTGCCAGCACACCGTTCCGCAATGAGCAGTTCTTC
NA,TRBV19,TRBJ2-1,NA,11,CASRDGQEQFF,TGTGCCAGCAGAGACGGCCAGGAGCAGTTCTTC
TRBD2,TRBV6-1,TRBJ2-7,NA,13,CASRSGLMYEQYF,TGTGCCAGCAGGTCGGGACTAATGTACGAGCAGTACTTC
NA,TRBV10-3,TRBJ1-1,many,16,CAIKPSGALQEGEAFF,TGTGCCATCAAACCTTCAGGGGCTCTCCAGGAAGGTGAAGCTTTCTTT
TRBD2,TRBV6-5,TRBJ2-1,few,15,CASALGTSGSNEQFF,TGTGCCAGCGCCCTCGGGACTAGCGGGAGCAATGAGCAGTTCTTC
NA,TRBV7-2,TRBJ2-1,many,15,CASSLEGGSYNEQFF,TGTGCCAGCAGCTTAGAAGGGGGCTCCTACAATGAGCAGTTCTTC
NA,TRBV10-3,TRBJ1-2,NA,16,CAISENPLQSNYGYTF,TGTGCCATCAGTGAGAACCCCCTGCAGTCCAACTATGGCTACACCTTC
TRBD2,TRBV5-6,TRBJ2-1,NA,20,CASSPESGSGGGLTYNEQFF,TGTGCCAGCAGCCCCGAGTCGGGTAGCGGGGGCGGTTTGACCTACAATGAGCAGTTCTTC
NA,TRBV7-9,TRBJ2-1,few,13,CASSFDNNNEQFF,TGTGCCAGCAGCTTCGACAATAACAATGAGCAGTTCTTC
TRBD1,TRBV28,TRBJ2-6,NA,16,CASSRQGAPGANVLTF,TGTGCCAGCAGTCGACAGGGGGCGCCTGGGGCCAACGTCCTGACTTTC
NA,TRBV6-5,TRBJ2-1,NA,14,CASSYSPGDNEQFF,TGTGCCAGCAGTTACTCGCCTGGGGACAATGAGCAGTTCTTC
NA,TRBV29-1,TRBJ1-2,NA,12,CSVVEGTYGYTF,TGCAGCGTTGTTGAGGGTACCTATGGCTACACCTTC
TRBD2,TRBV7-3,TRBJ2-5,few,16,CASSPTSGRQRETQYF,TGTGCCAGCAGCCCAACTAGCGGGAGGCAGAGAGAGACCCAGTACTTC
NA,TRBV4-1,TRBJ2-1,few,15,CASSQVVSSYNEQFF,TGCGCCAGCAGCCAAGTAGTGAGCTCCTACAATGAGCAGTTCTTC
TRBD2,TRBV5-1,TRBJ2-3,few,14,CASSDSGSTDTQYF,TGCGCCAGCAGCGATAGCGGGAGCACAGATACGCAGTATTTT
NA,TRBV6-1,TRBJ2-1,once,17,CASSEEARVVFYNEQFF,TGTGCCAGCAGTGAAGAGGCACGGGTCGTCTTCTACAATGAGCAGTTCTTC
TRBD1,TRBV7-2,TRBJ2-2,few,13,CAGTGTVTGELFF,TGTGCCGGAACCGGGACAGTAACCGGGGAGCTGTTTTTT
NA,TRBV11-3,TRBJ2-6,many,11,CASRQANVLTF,TGTGCCAGCAGACAGGCCAACGTCCTGACTTTC
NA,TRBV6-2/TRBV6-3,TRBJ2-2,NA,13,CASRLGVAGELFF,TGTGCCAGCAGGCTAGGGGTGGCCGGGGAGCTGTTTTTT
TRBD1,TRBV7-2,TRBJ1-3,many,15,CASSLDRGLGNTIYF,TGTGCCAGCAGCTTAGACAGGGGGCTCGGAAACACCATATATTTT
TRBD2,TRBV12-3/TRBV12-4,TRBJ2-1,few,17,CASSFRLAINSYNEQFF,TGTGCCAGCAGTTTTAGACTAGCTATAAACTCCTACAATGAGCAGTTCTTC
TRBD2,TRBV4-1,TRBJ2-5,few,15,CASTPGRAYQETQYF,TGCGCCAGCACCCCGGGGAGGGCGTACCAAGAGACCCAGTACTTC
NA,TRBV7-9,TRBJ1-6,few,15,CASSFGGARNSPLHF,TGTGCCAGCAGCTTTGGGGGGGCGAGAAATTCACCCCTCCACTTT
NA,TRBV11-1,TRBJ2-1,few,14,CASSLTEGDNEQFF,TGTGCCAGCAGCTTAACCGAGGGGGACAATGAGCAGTTCTTC
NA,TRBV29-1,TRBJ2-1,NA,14,CSVFGSLGLDEQFF,TGCAGCGTTTTCGGTTCTTTAGGGTTGGATGAGCAGTTCTTC
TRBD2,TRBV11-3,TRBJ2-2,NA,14,CASTKREHGGELFF,TGTGCCAGCACCAAGCGGGAGCACGGCGGGGAGCTGTTTTTT
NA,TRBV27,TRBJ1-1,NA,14,CASSLLVRSSEAFF,TGTGCCAGCAGTTTATTAGTACGAAGCTCTGAAGCTTTCTTT
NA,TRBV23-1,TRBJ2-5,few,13,CASSQSLGETQYF,TGCGCCAGCAGTCAATCCTTAGGGGAGACCCAGTACTTC
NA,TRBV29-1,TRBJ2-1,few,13,CSPYGGNYNEQFF,TGCAGCCCCTATGGCGGGAATTACAATGAGCAGTTCTTC
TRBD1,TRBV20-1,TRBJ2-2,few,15,CSAQRQGADTGELFF,TGCAGTGCCCAAAGACAGGGGGCGGACACCGGGGAGCTGTTTTTT
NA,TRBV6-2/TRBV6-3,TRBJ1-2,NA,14,CASNYGDANYGYTF,TGTGCCAGCAATTACGGCGACGCAAACTATGGCTACACCTTC
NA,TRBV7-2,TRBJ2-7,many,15,CASSLQGMGGDEQYF,TGTGCCAGCAGCTTACAAGGGATGGGGGGTGACGAGCAGTACTTC
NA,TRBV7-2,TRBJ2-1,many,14,CASSLGGGSNEQFF,TGTGCCAGCAGCCTAGGGGGGGGGAGCAATGAGCAGTTCTTC
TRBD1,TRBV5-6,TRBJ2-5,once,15,CASSRDRGRIETQYF,TGTGCCAGCAGCCGGGACAGGGGGCGCATAGAGACCCAGTACTTC
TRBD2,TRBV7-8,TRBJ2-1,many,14,CASSLAGIAGEQFF,TGTGCCAGCAGCTTAGCGGGGATAGCGGGAGAGCAGTTCTTC
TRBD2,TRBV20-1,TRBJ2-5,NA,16,CSAIPLAGRGGETQYF,TGCAGTGCTATCCCTTTAGCCGGGAGGGGAGGAGAGACCCAGTACTTC
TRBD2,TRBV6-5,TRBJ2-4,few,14,CASSWTSGRNIQYF,TGTGCCAGCAGCTGGACTAGCGGGAGAAACATTCAGTACTTC
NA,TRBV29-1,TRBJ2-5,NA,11,CSVTYLETQYF,TGCAGCGTTACCTACCTTGAGACCCAGTACTTC
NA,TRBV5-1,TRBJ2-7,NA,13,CASSLAGGHEQYF,TGCGCCAGCAGCTTGGCCGGGGGACACGAGCAGTACTTC
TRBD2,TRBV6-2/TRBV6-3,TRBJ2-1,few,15,CASSSPGTKGNEQFF,TGTGCCAGCAGTTCCCCCGGGACTAAGGGGAATGAGCAGTTCTTC
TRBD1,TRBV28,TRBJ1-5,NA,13,CAIYGGDRQPQHF,TGTGCCATATACGGCGGGGACAGGCAGCCCCAGCATTTT
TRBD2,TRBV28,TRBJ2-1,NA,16,CASSPPLSGRRNEQFF,TGTGCCAGCAGCCCACCTTTGAGCGGGAGGAGGAATGAGCAGTTCTTC
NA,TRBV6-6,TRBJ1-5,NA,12,CASRRDNQPQHF,TGTGCCAGCCGTCGGGACAATCAGCCCCAGCATTTT
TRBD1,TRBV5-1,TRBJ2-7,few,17,CASSTGRTGGGRYEQYF,TGCGCCAGCAGCACGGGTAGGACAGGGGGCGGACGCTACGAGCAGTACTTC
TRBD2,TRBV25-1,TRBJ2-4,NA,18,CASSASGGGYLAKNIQYF,TGTGCCAGCAGTGCCAGCGGGGGGGGTTACTTAGCCAAAAACATTCAGTACTTC
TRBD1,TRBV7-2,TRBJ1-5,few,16,CASSSGGSPVRQPQHF,TGTGCCAGCAGCTCAGGGGGTTCCCCGGTGAGGCAGCCCCAGCATTTT
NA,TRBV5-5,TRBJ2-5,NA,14,CASSMGQPQETQYF,TGTGCCAGCAGCATGGGACAACCACAAGAGACCCAGTACTTC
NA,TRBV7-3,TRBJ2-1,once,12,CASREERGEQFF,TGTGCCAGCCGCGAGGAGAGGGGTGAGCAGTTCTTC
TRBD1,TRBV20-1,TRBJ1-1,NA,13,CSAPDRGNTEAFF,TGCAGTGCGCCGGACAGGGGGAACACTGAAGCTTTCTTT
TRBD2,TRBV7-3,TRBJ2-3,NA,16,CASSTGTSVITDTQYF,TGTGCCAGCAGCACCGGGACTAGCGTTATCACAGATACGCAGTATTTT
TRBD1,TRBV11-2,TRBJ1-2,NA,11,CASASGGSYTF,TGTGCCAGCGCGTCAGGGGGAAGCTACACCTTC
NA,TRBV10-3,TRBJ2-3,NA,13,CAISRTGTDTQYF,TGTGCCATCTCTCGGACTGGCACAGATACGCAGTATTTT
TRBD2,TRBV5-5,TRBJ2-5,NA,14,CASSLGLEGGTQYF,TGTGCCAGCAGCCTGGGACTAGAGGGAGGGACCCAGTACTTC
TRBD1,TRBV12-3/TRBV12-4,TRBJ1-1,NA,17,CASDRTQGTSMNTEAFF,TGTGCCAGCGACCGGACACAGGGGACCAGCATGAACACTGAAGCTTTCTTT
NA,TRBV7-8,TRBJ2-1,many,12,CASSLAKRGQFF,TGTGCCAGCAGCTTAGCGAAGAGGGGGCAGTTCTTC
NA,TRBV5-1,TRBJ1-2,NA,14,CASSSRFGVYGYTF,TGCGCCAGCAGCTCCCGTTTCGGGGTCTATGGCTACACCTTC
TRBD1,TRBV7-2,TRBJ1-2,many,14,CASSSYGTGHGYTF,TGTGCCAGCAGCTCATACGGGACAGGGCATGGCTACACCTTC
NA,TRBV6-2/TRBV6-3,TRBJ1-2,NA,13,CASSYSNKGSYTF,TGTGCCAGCAGTTACTCGAATAAGGGTAGCTACACCTTC